This T cell receptor (beta chain) was captured by sequencing in a study of Graves' ophthalmopathy and Graves' hyperthyroidism. Amplification of the TCR beta CDR3 regions used RNA transcripts (as template). HTBI-primed first-round RT-PCR preceded second-round multiplex PCR. A single record per CDR3 protein comes from TCRdb applying MiXCR to the multiplex PCR reads. The table records about 400,000 distinct CDR3 sequences, approximately 20% of them present only once. This clonotype was observed many times. Its antigen is as yet unknown. The CDR3 runs to 12 residues. Trimming cost V 3 bases and J 3 bases; bases outside gene matches: 2. Looked up from germline, CDR1 is DFQATT and CDR2 is SNEGSKA (reference sequence). Study-level findings and limits: Most thyroid-expanded clonotypes exceeding 0.001 frequency were also found in blood.

This TCR came from a woman under 30 with Graves' ophthalmopathy. J is TRBJ2-7 and V is TRBV20-1; TRBD2 matches at 7 bases. The source material was peripheral blood. The CDR3: CSASGRLYEQYF. CDR3 DNA: TGCAGTGCTAGCGGGAGGCTCTACGAGCAGTACTTC.